This entry is about one T cell receptor beta chain. These data belong to a study of T cell changes during pregnancy in multiple sclerosis. CDR1 and CDR2 from the germline V gene are SGHAT and FQNNGV. The CDR3 spans 13 residues. V was pared by 6 bases and J by 2 bases, with 7 bases between. Using immunoSEQ multiplex PCR, the repertoire was profiled, and TCRdb retains in-frame clones only, with some absent. The data contain 100,000 or so clones, 90% to 95% of them singletons. The sample was peripheral blood, taken before pregnancy. This rearrangement joins TRBV11-2 to TRBJ2-2; D is unresolved. This TCR was sampled from a female donor with multiple sclerosis, enrolled in a pregnancy study. The CDR3 sequence is CASSLSNTGELFF. The CDR3, as DNA: TGTGCCAGCAGTCTATCAAACACCGGGGAGCTGTTTTTT.